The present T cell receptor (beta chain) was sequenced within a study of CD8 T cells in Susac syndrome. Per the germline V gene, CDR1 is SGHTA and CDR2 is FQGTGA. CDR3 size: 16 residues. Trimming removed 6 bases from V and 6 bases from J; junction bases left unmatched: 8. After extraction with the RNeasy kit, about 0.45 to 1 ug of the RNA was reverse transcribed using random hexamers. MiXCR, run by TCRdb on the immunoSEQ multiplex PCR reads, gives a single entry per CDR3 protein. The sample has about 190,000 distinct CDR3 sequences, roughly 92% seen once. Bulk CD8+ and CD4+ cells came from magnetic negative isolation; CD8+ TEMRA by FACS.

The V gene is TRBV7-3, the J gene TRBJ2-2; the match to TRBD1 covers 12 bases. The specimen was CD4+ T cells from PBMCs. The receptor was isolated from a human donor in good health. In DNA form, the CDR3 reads TGTGCCAGCAGGCCCGGGACAGGGGGCCCTCCCGGGGAGCTGTTTTTT. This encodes CASRPGTGGPPGELFF.